This TCR beta chain was recorded in a study of T cell changes during pregnancy in multiple sclerosis. V trimming: 0 bases; J trimming: 0 bases; junction bases outside the gene matches: 3. This CDR3 contains 18 residues. CDR1 and CDR2 from the germline V gene are SGHDT and YYEEEE. Sequenced by immunoSEQ multiplex PCR; TCRdb stores in-frame clones only, minus some. The data hold 65,000 to 85,000 clones, with 85% to 95% observed a single time. This sample comprised CD4+ T cells from peripheral blood mononuclear cells, obtained after pregnancy. The V gene is TRBV5-6, the J gene TRBJ2-2; 12 bases line up with TRBD2. This sequence originates from a female donor with multiple sclerosis, enrolled in a pregnancy study. The CDR3 DNA follows: TGTGCCAGCAGCTTGGGGGGACTAGCGGGTTCGAACACCGGGGAGCTGTTTTTT. Translation gives CASSLGGLAGSNTGELFF.